A selection of T cell receptor beta chains follows, all from one sample in a study of patients and donors after allogeneic stem cell transplantation. A single record per CDR3 protein comes from TCRdb applying MiXCR to the RT-PCR reads. The data show more than 850,000 distinct CDR3 sequences, with approximately 19% seen just once and roughly 6.4% held by the top ten. Sequencing used blood, either unsorted or a sorted T cell fraction (not recorded which). These receptor sequences come from a human donor who was either an allogeneic HSCT recipient or a stem cell or donor lymphocyte infusion donor (not recorded which). It is not recorded whose cells these are; they may come from a transplant donor. Each CDR3 is given with its conserved first and last residue. D genes are given only for firm matches. The size entry is marked missing in some rows and otherwise reads once, few, many or a size class.

j_call v_call d_call clone_size cdr3_nt cdr3_aa
TRBJ2-5 TRBV5-1 TRBD2 NA TGCGCCAGCAGCAGCAGGACTAGCGGGAGTAGCGAGACCCAGTACTTC CASSSRTSGSSETQYF
TRBJ1-1 TRBV6-1 NA few TGTGCCAGCAGTCAACCCTCGAGGGACACTGAAGCTTTCTTT CASSQPSRDTEAFF
TRBJ1-5 TRBV12-3/TRBV12-4 TRBD1 few TGTGCCAGCAGTCTATCTCGGGACAGGGAAAGATACCATAGCAATCAGCCCCAGCATTTT CASSLSRDRERYHSNQPQHF
TRBJ2-3 TRBV5-6 NA many TGTGCCAGCAGCTTGCAGGGGGGGCCAGATACGCAGTATTTT CASSLQGGPDTQYF
TRBJ2-5 TRBV28 NA NA TGTGCCAGCAGCACAACCGCGACACCCGAAGAGACCCAGTACTTC CASSTTATPEETQYF
TRBJ1-2 TRBV25-1 NA few TGTGCCAGCAGTGAAGGTTTTCGGGGCTTTAACTATGGCTACACCTTC CASSEGFRGFNYGYTF
TRBJ2-1 TRBV29-1 NA few TGCAGCGTTGCAGGTGTGAGCTCCTACAATGAGCAGTTCTTC CSVAGVSSYNEQFF
TRBJ1-1 TRBV6-1 NA few TGTGCCAGCAAACCCCCAAGGGCGGGGATTGGCAGCACTGAAGCTTTCTTT CASKPPRAGIGSTEAFF
TRBJ1-1 TRBV12-3/TRBV12-4 NA few TGTGCCAGCAGGGGACGGATGAACACTGAAGCTTTCTTT CASRGRMNTEAFF
TRBJ1-3 TRBV9 TRBD1 few TGTGCCAGCAGCGTAGAGGGGGCGATCACTGGAAACACCATATATTTT CASSVEGAITGNTIYF
TRBJ2-2 TRBV7-3 NA few TGTGCCAGCAGCCCGTTTTCCGGGGAGCTGTTTTTT CASSPFSGELFF
TRBJ1-4 TRBV4-1 NA few TGCGCCAGCAGCTCACACGGTCGGAACAGTTATAATGAAAAACTGTTTTTT CASSSHGRNSYNEKLFF
TRBJ2-2 TRBV4-2 NA NA TGTGCCAGCAGCGTGAGTTTGTCGAACACCGGGGAGCTGTTTTTT CASSVSLSNTGELFF
TRBJ2-7 TRBV20-1 NA NA TGCAGTGCTAGAGGGGGGCAGGGGATCTCCTACGAGCAGTACTTC CSARGGQGISYEQYF
TRBJ1-1 TRBV6-5 TRBD1 NA TGTGCCAGCAGTTACTGGCAGGGGGGCGCTGAAGCTTTCTTT CASSYWQGGAEAFF
TRBJ2-3 TRBV6-1 NA NA TGTGCCAGCAGCCGAGGGGCAGACGTCCTGGATACGCAGTATTTT CASSRGADVLDTQYF
TRBJ2-4 TRBV11-3 NA NA TGTGCCAGCAGCGGTTCAGGGGCCGGGGAAAACATTCAGTACTTC CASSGSGAGENIQYF
TRBJ2-4 TRBV20-1 NA few TGCAGTGCTAGAAGGGACCTAATACGCCAGGGGAGCACCATTCAGTACTTC CSARRDLIRQGSTIQYF
TRBJ2-2 TRBV4-3 NA NA TGCGCCAGCAGCCAAGCTGCTGGAGCACAGAAGGCTTACACCGGGGAGCTGTTTTTT CASSQAAGAQKAYTGELFF
TRBJ2-7 TRBV20-1 NA few TGCAGTGCTAGCCTAACCCCCGCCTACGAGCAGTACTTC CSASLTPAYEQYF
TRBJ2-3 TRBV27 TRBD2 few TGTGCCAGCACCTTGGGTAGCGGGGGGGCTTCAAGCACAGATACGCAGTATTTT CASTLGSGGASSTDTQYF
TRBJ2-3 TRBV5-1 NA many TGCGCCAGCAGCTTTTGGGCAGATACGCAGTATTTT CASSFWADTQYF
TRBJ1-1 TRBV29-1 NA many TGCAGCGTCGCTGGTTCAGGTGGCACTGAAGCTTTCTTT CSVAGSGGTEAFF
TRBJ1-4 TRBV7-9 NA NA TGTGCCAGCAGCTTACCCCTTAGCGAGCAACTGTTTTTT CASSLPLSEQLFF
TRBJ2-3 TRBV12-5 NA NA TGTGCTAGTGGTGGGACTTTTAAATCGAATCCGCAGTATTTT CASGGTFKSNPQYF
TRBJ2-2 TRBV20-1 TRBD2 NA TGCAGTGCTAGTGCGGGGGGGCCTCACGGGGAGCTGTTTTTT CSASAGGPHGELFF
TRBJ2-2 TRBV12-3/TRBV12-4 NA few TGTGCCAGCAGTTTTTCCGGGAGAAAAGGGACCGGGGAGCTGTTTTTT CASSFSGRKGTGELFF
TRBJ1-1 TRBV16 TRBD1 NA TGTGCCAGCAGCCACCTCAGGGGGGCGATGAACACTGAAGCTTTCTTT CASSHLRGAMNTEAFF
TRBJ1-5 TRBV20-1 NA NA TGCAGTGCTAGAGAGGCAGGGAGTTACCAGCCCCAGCATTTT CSAREAGSYQPQHF
TRBJ1-5 TRBV9 NA few TGTGCCAGCAGCGTCAGGGACAATCAGCCCCAGCATTTT CASSVRDNQPQHF
TRBJ2-2 TRBV5-6 NA NA TGTGCCAGCAGCCTCAGAAGGACTATACCCCTGTGGGAGCTGTTTTTT CASSLRRTIPLWELFF
TRBJ2-7 TRBV5-1 TRBD1 NA TGCGCCAGCAGCTTGACAGGGGGCCTCGCTTACGAGCAGTACTTC CASSLTGGLAYEQYF
TRBJ2-2 TRBV7-2 NA few TGTGCCAGCAGCTTACTCCTCATTACCGCGAACACCGGGGAGCTGTTTTTT CASSLLLITANTGELFF
TRBJ1-1 TRBV20-1 NA NA TGCAGTGCTAGGGGGTATGGGATCCGGAACACTGAAGCTTTCTTT CSARGYGIRNTEAFF
TRBJ1-3 TRBV12-3/TRBV12-4 TRBD1 NA TGTGCCAGCAGTTTTGACAGGGCTGGAAACACCATATATTTT CASSFDRAGNTIYF
TRBJ2-1 TRBV5-6 TRBD1 few TGTGCCAGCAGCATCGGACAGGGGGCGTCCTACAATGAGCAGTTCTTC CASSIGQGASYNEQFF
TRBJ1-1 TRBV10-3 NA few TGTGCCATCAGTGTCTCCACTAATAGGGGTGAAGCTTTCTTT CAISVSTNRGEAFF
TRBJ2-3 TRBV5-1 TRBD2 many TGCGCCAGCAGCGTTAAGGCTAGCGGTGGCACAGATACGCAGTATTTT CASSVKASGGTDTQYF
TRBJ2-2 TRBV6-5 TRBD1 NA TGTGCCAGCAGTTACTCAGACAGGGGCAGGAACACCGGGGAGCTGTTTTTT CASSYSDRGRNTGELFF
TRBJ2-2 TRBV24-1 NA few TGTGCCACCAGTGTCCCGGGATACACCGGGGAGCTGTTTTTT CATSVPGYTGELFF
TRBJ1-6 TRBV2 NA NA TGTGCCAGCAGGCCCGGGGGGAATTCTAATTCACCCCTCCACTTT CASRPGGNSNSPLHF
TRBJ2-1 TRBV7-9 TRBD1 NA TGTGCCAGCAGACGGGACAGGGACACTCACAATGAGCAGTTCTTC CASRRDRDTHNEQFF
TRBJ2-5 TRBV7-6 TRBD2 few TGTGCCAGCAGCTTAGTGCGGACTAGCGGGGGGGCTCGGGAGACCCAGTACTTC CASSLVRTSGGARETQYF
TRBJ1-2 TRBV15 NA few TGTGCCACCAGCCAGTCCCCCAAGGGACTTTCTAACTATGGCTACACCTTC CATSQSPKGLSNYGYTF
TRBJ2-2 TRBV15 TRBD1 few TGTGCCACCAGCAGAGACCCTTCGGGACAGTGGAACACCGGGGAGCTGTTTTTT CATSRDPSGQWNTGELFF
TRBJ1-1 TRBV7-9 NA NA TGTGCCAGCAGCAGAGCTGGGGGTTTGAGGAGGGCCACTGAAGCTTTCTTT CASSRAGGLRRATEAFF
TRBJ1-2 TRBV9 NA NA TGTGCCAGCAGAAGATCGGGACAAGATTATGGCTACACCTTC CASRRSGQDYGYTF
TRBJ2-6 TRBV6-4 NA few TGTGCCAGCAGTGACTCCGGCCACTCTGGGGCCAACGTCCTGACTTTC CASSDSGHSGANVLTF
TRBJ1-2 TRBV5-1 TRBD1 few TGCGCCAGCAGCGCTAATCCGGGACAGGGATATGGCTACACCTTC CASSANPGQGYGYTF
TRBJ2-1 TRBV9 TRBD2 NA TGTGCCAGCAGCGTAGCGGCGGGAGGACGGAATGAGCAGTTCTTC CASSVAAGGRNEQFF